Below are 20 T cell receptor beta chains sequenced from a single sample in a study of regulatory T cells in long-lasting Graves disease. Described time point: newly diagnosed GD, antithyroid drugs for less than 3 months. The TCR library used RNA extracted from PBMCs. TCR beta libraries were built with iRepertoire HTBI primers and Arm-PCR of CDR3 regions. Using its own MiXCR run on the multiplex PCR reads, TCRdb lists one record per CDR3 protein. This sample yields 520,000 or so distinct CDR3 sequences, of which about 12% are seen a single time; 8% to 10% belongs to the top ten. The same data also went into a second study, on T cells in Graves' hyperthyroidism and ophthalmopathy.

The sequencing used peripheral blood mononuclear cells (PBMCs), collected at new diagnosis, from a patient treated with antithyroid drugs. The origin of the receptors is a woman aged 30 to 39 with Graves disease.

This clonotype was counted ten times or more. This rearrangement joins TRBV10-3 to TRBJ1-2, with TRBD1 identical over 8 bases. V shed 6 bases and J 4 bases; nucleotides not matched to a gene: 1. The CDR3 has 12 amino acids. Germline CDR1 and CDR2: ENHRY and SYGVKD. The CDR3 nucleotides are TGTGCCATCAGGGGACAGGCCTATGGCTACACCTTC. Protein: CAIRGQAYGYTF.

The J gene is TRBJ1-5, the V gene TRBV19, with a weak D call TRBD1 (5 bases). The CDR3 covers 15 residues. Germline V gene data show CDR1 as LNHDA and CDR2 as SQIVND (reference sequence). With 5 bases removed from V and 4 bases from J, the gap between germline ends came to 15 bases. The DNA of the CDR3 is TGTGCCAGTAGTTCAGGATTCACAGGTAATCAGCCCCAGCATTTT. Translation: CASSSGFTGNQPQHF.

This clonotype was detected ten times or more. This rearrangement joins TRBV13 to TRBJ1-1; no definite D call. V was pared by 4 bases and J by 3 bases, with 12 bases between. Germline CDR1 PRHDT, CDR2 FYEKMQ (reference sequence). The CDR3 covers 14 residues. The CDR3 is CASSSSFKDTEAFF. The CDR3 nucleotides read TGTGCCAGCAGCTCCTCCTTTAAGGACACTGAAGCTTTCTTT.

Many counts were recorded for this clonotype. The rearrangement uses TRBV12-3 or TRBV12-4 and TRBJ1-4, with 8 bases that match TRBD1. The junction had 8 bases not matched to a gene; V was cut back by 3 bases and J by 5 bases. The CDR3 is made up of 16 amino acids. The CDR3 coding sequence is TGTGCCAGCAGTTTTGGAACCCGGGACAGGAATGAAAAACTGTTTTTT. Amino acid sequence: CASSFGTRDRNEKLFF.

The table lists this clonotype with many counts. The chain is built from TRBV5-1 and TRBJ2-7, with D perhaps matching TRBD1 (5 bases). The CDR3 spans 15 residues. V was shortened by 4 bases and J by 3 bases, with 17 bases between the two germline ends. Germline V gene sequence: CDR1 SGHRS, CDR2 YFSETQ. In nucleotides, the CDR3 is TGCGCCAGCAGCCCCGAGACAGTACCTGACTACGAGCAGTACTTC. Its protein is CASSPETVPDYEQYF.

As regards this clonotype: This may stem from a read error, because a much larger clone lies one nucleotide away. The chain carries TRBV4-3 and TRBJ2-7; TRBD1 matches at 9 bases. After removal of 1 base from V and 5 bases from J, the junction contained 9 bases not matched to a gene. Germline CDR1 reads LGHNA; CDR2 reads YSLEER. CDR3 size: 16 residues. The CDR3 sequence: CASSQVAGDRDHEQYF. The DNA for the CDR3 is TGCGCCAGCAGCCAAGTTGCGGGGGACAGGGACCACGAGCAGTACTTC.

This clonotype occurred many times. The chain links TRBV18 to TRBJ2-3; D is perhaps TRBD1 (6 bases). CDR3 length: 13 amino acids. The V gene lost 5 bases and the J gene lost 5 bases, with 11 bases spanning the gap. The germline CDR1 and CDR2 sequences are KGHSH and LQKENI. The CDR3 sequence is CASSSTGIDTQYF. Here the CDR3 DNA reads TGTGCCAGCTCATCGACAGGAATAGATACGCAGTATTTT.

The chain links TRBV18 to TRBJ1-6; D remains ambiguous. Germline V gene sequence: CDR1 KGHSH, CDR2 LQKENI. The CDR3 is 13 amino acids. V was cut by 3 bases and J by 5 bases, with 5 bases left in between. The CDR3 coding sequence is TGTGCCAGCTCACCTGGGAATAATTCACCCCTCCACTTT. It codes for CASSPGNNSPLHF.

The rearrangement links TRBV11-2 to TRBJ2-1; 8 nucleotides match TRBD2. Unmatched junction bases numbered 3, after V lost 2 bases and J lost 6 bases. The CDR3 runs 14 residues. Germline CDR1 SGHAT, CDR2 FQNNGV. The CDR3 protein is CASSLFGRANEQFF. CDR3 coding DNA: TGTGCCAGCAGCTTATTCGGGAGGGCCAATGAGCAGTTCTTC.

The sample holds many counts of this clonotype. This rearrangement joins TRBV2 to TRBJ2-3, with no clear D. Germline lookup yields CDR1 SNHLY and CDR2 FYNNEI. The CDR3 has 13 residues. V was cut by 8 bases and J by 3 bases, with 12 bases left in between. As DNA, the CDR3 is TGTGCCAGCTCGCAAGAAAAAACAGATACGCAGTATTTT. Its protein is CASSQEKTDTQYF.

This clonotype showed up many times. The chain combines TRBV27 with TRBJ2-2; unclear D gene. The CDR3 spans 16 residues. V lost 3 bases and J lost 1, with 12 bases in between. CDR1 MNHEY and CDR2 SMNVEV come from the germline V gene (reference sequence). CDR3: CASSFVSPQNTGELFF. DNA of the CDR3: TGTGCCAGCAGTTTTGTTTCCCCCCAGAACACCGGGGAGCTGTTTTTT.

This clonotype was seen only a few times. The chain carries TRBV28 and TRBJ2-7; D might be TRBD1 (6 bases). V was shortened by 5 bases and J by 4 bases, with 21 bases between the two germline ends. Germline lookup yields CDR1 MDHEN and CDR2 SYDVKM. The CDR3 consists of 16 residues. The CDR3 DNA reads as TGTGCCAGCAGTGGCTATACAGGGATCAGTGGGTACGAGCAGTACTTC. Translated: CASSGYTGISGYEQYF.

In this sample, this clonotype turned up many times. The chain employs TRBV6-5 and TRBJ2-5, with 12 bases aligning to TRBD1. V gave up 2 bases and J gave up 2 bases; unmatched junction bases: 3. Germline values: CDR1 MNHEY, CDR2 SVGAGI. This CDR3 is 16 amino acids long. The CDR3 sequence is CASSYGDRGLQETQYF. CDR3 DNA sequence: TGTGCCAGCAGTTACGGGGACAGGGGGCTACAAGAGACCCAGTACTTC.

A note on this clonotype: A much larger clone differs from this one at a single base, so this may be a read error. This chain uses TRBV11-2 with TRBJ1-4, with D possibly TRBD1 on 5 matching bases. V gave up 3 bases and J gave up 1 base, with 12 bases separating them. This CDR3 region has 16 residues. Germline loops: CDR1 SGHAT, CDR2 FQNNGV. CDR3: CASSFFGTLTNEKLFF. In DNA form, the CDR3 reads TGTGCCAGCAGCTTCTTCGGGACCCTAACTAATGAAAAACTGTTTTTT.

The chain carries TRBV12-5 and TRBJ2-1, with 11 bases fitting TRBD2. CDR1 is LGHNT and CDR2 is FRNRAP in the germline V gene. J was trimmed by 3 bases and V by 2 bases; bases with no gene match: 3. The CDR3 sequence is 16 residues long. CDR3 sequence (DNA): TGTGCTAGTGGTTTGAGTAGCGGGAGGGGCTACAATGAGCAGTTCTTC. This sequence encodes CASGLSSGRGYNEQFF. Together with reference TRBV12-5 and TRBJ2-1, the CDR3 gives the full variable domain: DARVTQTPRHKVTEMGQEVTMRCQPILGHNTVFWYRQTMMQGLELLAYFRNRAPLDDSGMPKDRFSAEMPDATLATLKIQPSEPRDSAVYFCASGLSSGRGYNEQFFGPGTRLTVL.

This clonotype was seen a few times. The chain employs TRBV6-2 or TRBV6-3 and TRBJ2-1; 10 bases are a match to TRBD1. V shed 5 bases and J 5 bases; nucleotides not matched to a gene: 6. This CDR3 spans 15 amino acids. Germline V CDR1 and CDR2: MNHEY, SVGEGT. CDR3 sequence (DNA): TGTGCCAGCAGTCGAAGCGACAGGGGGCACAATGAGCAGTTCTTC. It translates to CASSRSDRGHNEQFF.

This clonotype was counted ten times or more. This chain links TRBV2 with TRBJ1-6; tentatively, D is TRBD1 (5 bases). The germline V gene encodes CDR1 SNHLY and CDR2 FYNNEI. The CDR3 covers 17 residues. V lost 3 bases, J lost 9 bases, and 21 bases lay in between. The DNA for the CDR3 is TGTGCCAGCAGTGATTTTGGGGCACCCAATCTAAGTTCACCCCTCCACTTT. Translated, it gives CASSDFGAPNLSSPLHF.

The chain joins TRBV5-1 to TRBJ1-2; 7 bases fit TRBD1. CDR1 and CDR2 from the germline V gene are SGHRS and YFSETQ. This CDR3 has 13 residues. V gave up 0 bases and J gave up 10 bases; unmatched junction bases: 6. The CDR3 DNA sequence: TGCGCCAGCAGCTTGGTACGGACAGGCCACTACACCTTC. Translation: CASSLVRTGHYTF.

This clonotype was recorded at least ten times. Here the CDR3 DNA reads TGTGCCAGCTCAGGGGTCACCGGGGAGCTGTTTTTT. Residues: CASSGVTGELFF. The chain combines TRBV3-1 with TRBJ2-2, with a possible D match to TRBD1 (6 bases). The V end lost 8 bases, the J end lost 4 bases, and 8 bases lay between the germline ends. The CDR3 sequence is 12 residues long. Germline V gene data show CDR1 as LGHDT and CDR2 as YNNKEL (reference sequence).

Only one count was recorded for this clonotype. V usage is TRBV20-1 and J usage is TRBJ1-6, with D possibly being TRBD1 (5 bases). Germline values: CDR1 DFQATT, CDR2 SNEGSKA (reference sequence). CDR3 length equals 14 residues. Trimming removed 1 base at V and 7 bases at J, with 11 bases between. The CDR3 sequence: CSARGTWGNSPLHF. The CDR3 coding sequence is TGCAGTGCTAGAGGAACCTGGGGGAATTCACCCCTCCACTTT.